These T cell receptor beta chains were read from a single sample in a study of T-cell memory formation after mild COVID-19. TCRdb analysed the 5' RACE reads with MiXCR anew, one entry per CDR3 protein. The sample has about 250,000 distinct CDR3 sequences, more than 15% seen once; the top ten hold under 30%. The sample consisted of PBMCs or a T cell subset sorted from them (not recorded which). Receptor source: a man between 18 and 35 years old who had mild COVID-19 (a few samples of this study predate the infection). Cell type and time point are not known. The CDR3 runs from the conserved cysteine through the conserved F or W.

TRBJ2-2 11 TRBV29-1 CSVVGSAGGLF
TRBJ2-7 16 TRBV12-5 CASGQKGGGPTYEQYF
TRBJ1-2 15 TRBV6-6 CASSYTGDTNYGYTF
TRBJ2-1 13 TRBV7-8 CASSLASGVGSVF
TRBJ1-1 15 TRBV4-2 CASSQEAKGSTEAFF
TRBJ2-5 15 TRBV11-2 CASSLWSGGAETQYF
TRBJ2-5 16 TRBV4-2 CASNRRPGLAVETQYF
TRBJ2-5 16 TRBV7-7 CASSRSWNIPRETQYF
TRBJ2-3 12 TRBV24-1 CATGAYGDTQYF
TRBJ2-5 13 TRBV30 CAWNGGAQETQYF
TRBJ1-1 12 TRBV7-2 CASSLRTVPAFF
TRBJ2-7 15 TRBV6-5 CASSYVQGASYEQYF
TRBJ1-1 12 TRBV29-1 CSARTGVAEAFF
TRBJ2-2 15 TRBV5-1 CASSLPSGGTGELFF
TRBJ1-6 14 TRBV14 CASSQEGARSPLHF
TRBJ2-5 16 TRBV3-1 CASRSGLAEFQETQYF
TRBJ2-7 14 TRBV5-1 CASSLTGASYEQYF
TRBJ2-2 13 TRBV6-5 CASRYSNTGELFF
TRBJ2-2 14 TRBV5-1 CASSPSGWAGELFF
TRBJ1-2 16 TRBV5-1 CASSLGTMDRLYGYTF
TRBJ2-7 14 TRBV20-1 CSATVAGSPYEQYF
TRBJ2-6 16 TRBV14 CASSQTGDPGANVLTF
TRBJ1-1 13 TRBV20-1 CSALDRERTEAFF
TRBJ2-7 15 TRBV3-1 CASSPPGTVTYEQYF
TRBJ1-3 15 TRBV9 CASSVGGLSGNTIYF
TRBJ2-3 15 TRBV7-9 CASSSGLAMRHTQYF
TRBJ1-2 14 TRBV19 CASSTFGRSYGYTF
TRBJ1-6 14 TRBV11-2 CASSLGTTNSPLHF
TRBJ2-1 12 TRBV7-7 CASSAIVAPGFF
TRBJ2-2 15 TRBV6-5 CASSYEGANTGELFF
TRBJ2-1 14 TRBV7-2 CASSLMGTHNEQFF